The 30 T cell receptor beta chains listed next were all sequenced from one sample in a study of response to subunit inactivated influenza vaccine. A single record per CDR3 protein comes from TCRdb applying MiXCR to the RT-PCR reads. The sample lists 590,000 or so distinct CDR3 sequences; about 14% were seen once. The source was PBMCs from blood, collected roughly 2 weeks before vaccination. These receptor sequences come from a man over 45 who received an inactivated influenza vaccine.

The table lists this clonotype with many counts. The CDR3 DNA follows: TGTGCCAGCAGACAGGGACAGGGCTTTGAAAAACTGTTTTTT. Its translation: CASRQGQGFEKLFF. The rearrangement uses TRBV12-3 or TRBV12-4 and TRBJ1-4; 9 nucleotides agree with TRBD1. This CDR3 is 14 amino acids long. J lost 7 bases, V lost 6 bases, and 6 bases had no gene match.

A few counts support this clonotype. The V and J genes are TRBV28 and TRBJ2-7, with unresolved D. CDR3 length equals 13 residues. Germline assignment: CDR1 MDHEN and CDR2 SYDVKM. The germline V and J ends were trimmed by 2 bases and 7 bases, with 12 bases remaining between them. The CDR3 DNA is TGTGCCAGCAGTTTAGATCGGGTGAGGGAGCAGTACTTC. It codes for CASSLDRVREQYF.

This clonotype was counted between two and nine times. The V call is TRBV29-1, the J call TRBJ1-1, with 7 bases identical to TRBD1. The junction had 9 bases not matched to a gene; V was cut back by 7 bases and J by 4 bases. Per the germline V gene, CDR1 is SQVTM and CDR2 is ANQGSEA. The CDR3 contains 13 residues. CDR3: CSGYRGVGTEAFF. The CDR3 DNA is TGCAGCGGCTACAGGGGAGTAGGCACTGAAGCTTTCTTT.

This clonotype was detected many times. The J gene is TRBJ2-5, the V gene TRBV5-1, with D possibly matching TRBD2 (6 bases). V gave up 5 bases and J gave up 3 bases, with 8 bases separating them. There are 12 residues in the CDR3. Germline loops: CDR1 SGHRS, CDR2 YFSETQ. The CDR3 DNA follows: TGCGCCAGCAGGTCGGGGGAAGAGACCCAGTACTTC. Protein sequence: CASRSGEETQYF.

This clonotype turned up a few times. The chain links TRBV18 to TRBJ2-1; TRBD1 matches 7 bases. From germline, CDR1 is KGHSH and CDR2 LQKENI. The CDR3 length is 16 residues. Unmatched junction bases numbered 9, after V lost 6 bases and J lost 1 base. CDR3 coding DNA: TGTGCCAGCTCCAAGACAGGGTCCGTTTCCTACAATGAGCAGTTCTTC. Its protein product is CASSKTGSVSYNEQFF. Using reference TRBV18 and TRBJ2-1 for the parts outside the CDR3, the full variable domain is NAGVMQNPRHLVRRRGQEARLRCSPMKGHSHVYWYRQLPEEGLKFMVYLQKENIIDESGMPKERFSAEFPKEGPSILRIQQVVRGDSAAYFCASSKTGSVSYNEQFFGPGTRLTVL.

This clonotype was observed a handful of times. The chain carries TRBV24-1 and TRBJ2-1, with D hard to call. V was clipped by 10 bases and J by 8 bases, with 17 bases between them. CDR1 is KGHDR and CDR2 is SFDVKD in the germline V gene. The CDR3 sequence is 13 residues long. The CDR3 loop reads CATAGFKSDEQFF. CDR3 nucleotides: TGTGCCACAGCCGGGTTCAAATCAGATGAGCAGTTCTTC.

Turning to this clonotype: A much larger clonotype is one base distant, so this may be a read error. CDR3 amino acids: CASTNRYEQYF. As DNA, the CDR3 is TGTGCCAGCACCAACCGCTACGAGCAGTACTTC. V gene TRBV6-2 or TRBV6-3 combines with J gene TRBJ2-7; D not certain. The ends were cut back, 7 bases at V and 3 bases at J, with 7 bases in the middle. CDR3 length: 11 residues. Per germline, CDR1 MNHEY and CDR2 SVGEGT.

This chain links TRBV5-5 with TRBJ2-6; possible D gene TRBD1, 6 bases. Trimming stripped 6 bases from V and 1 base from J, with 14 bases between. CDR1 and CDR2 from the germline V gene are SGHKS and YYEKEE (reference sequence). This CDR3 is 16 amino acids long. The CDR3 spells CASTWGDRSGANVLTF. The CDR3 coding sequence is TGTGCCAGCACCTGGGGAGACAGGTCTGGGGCCAACGTCCTGACTTTC.

This clonotype was counted a few times. The chain has TRBV28 and TRBJ2-5; D not certain. V lost 1 base and J lost 1, with 16 bases in between. Germline V lookup: CDR1 MDHEN, CDR2 SYDVKM. The CDR3 runs 17 residues. CDR3 amino acids: CASSLFEVRGFQETQYF. The CDR3 DNA sequence: TGTGCCAGCAGTTTATTCGAAGTACGAGGATTCCAAGAGACCCAGTACTTC.

V usage is TRBV27 and J usage is TRBJ2-2, with TRBD2 matching over 8 bases. The CDR3 is 14 amino acids. CDR1 and CDR2 from the germline V gene are MNHEY and SMNVEV (reference sequence). V shed 0 bases and J 10 bases; nucleotides not matched to a gene: 4. The CDR3 here is CASSLSSGASELFF. The CDR3 DNA follows: TGTGCCAGCAGTTTATCTAGCGGGGCGTCGGAGCTGTTTTTT.

This clonotype was observed a few times. V is TRBV6-2 or TRBV6-3 and J is TRBJ2-7; D unresolved. CDR3 length: 16 amino acids. The V and J ends lost 0 bases and 0 bases respectively, with 12 bases between them. CDR1 is MNHEY, CDR2 SVGEGT, per germline. The CDR3 DNA reads as TGTGCCAGCAGTTACTCGAACGGAAAAAGCTCCTACGAGCAGTACTTC. It encodes CASSYSNGKSSYEQYF.

V gene TRBV6-5 combines with J gene TRBJ2-1; no definite D call. This CDR3 comprises 14 residues. V was cut by 4 bases and J by 8 bases, with 15 bases left in between. Germline V gene lookup returns CDR1 MNHEY and CDR2 SVGAGI. CDR3 nucleotides: TGTGCCAGCAGTTTAAGACCCCTTGCGGATGAGCAGTTCTTC. Its protein product is CASSLRPLADEQFF.

V gene TRBV4-1 combines with J gene TRBJ2-1; 8 bases align to TRBD2. Germline loops: CDR1 MGHRA, CDR2 YSYEKL. The CDR3 loop spans 15 amino acids. V shed 1 base, J shed 9 bases, and the junction held 8 bases outside the gene matches. The CDR3 DNA follows: TGCGCCAGCAGCCAAGCCTGGGGACTAGGAAGTGAGCAGTTCTTC. Its translation: CASSQAWGLGSEQFF.

The chain joins TRBV5-1 to TRBJ2-7; 10 nucleotides line up with TRBD1. Losses at the gene ends were 0 bases for V and 6 bases for J; bases not matched to a gene: 6. Per germline, CDR1 SGHRS and CDR2 YFSETQ. CDR3 length: 15 residues. CDR3 residues: CASSLESRTGGEQYF. Written as DNA, the CDR3 is TGCGCCAGCAGCTTGGAAAGCAGGACAGGGGGCGAGCAGTACTTC.

The chain uses TRBV12-3 or TRBV12-4 and TRBJ2-7; perhaps TRBD2 as D (6 bases). Trimming took 2 bases from V and 6 from J, leaving 17 bases between them. The CDR3 is 15 residues long. For the CDR3, the DNA is TGTGCCAGCAGTTTATTCGGGGGTCCAGGATCCGAGCAGTACTTC. Translation gives CASSLFGGPGSEQYF.

This clonotype was seen more than once but under ten times. The V and J genes are TRBV28 and TRBJ2-3; 8 nucleotides agree with TRBD2. CDR3 length: 16 amino acids. After removal of 6 bases from V and 4 bases from J, the junction contained 12 bases not matched to a gene. Germline CDR1 MDHEN, CDR2 SYDVKM. CDR3 DNA sequence: TGTGCCAGCAGCCGAATCGGGAGGGCCAGGGCAGATACGCAGTATTTT. Protein product: CASSRIGRARADTQYF.

The rearrangement links TRBV5-8 to TRBJ2-1, with D perhaps assigned TRBD1 or TRBD2 (5 bases each). Germline V gene sequence: CDR1 SGHTS, CDR2 YDEGEE. The CDR3 contains 16 residues. V lost 2 bases to trimming and J lost 5 bases, with 17 bases between them. In DNA, the CDR3 is TGTGCCAGCAGCTTTAGGGTATCATCGGGACACAATGAGCAGTTCTTC. Translated: CASSFRVSSGHNEQFF. Full variable domain (rest looked up from reference TRBV5-8 and TRBJ2-1): EAGVTQSPTHLIKTRGQQATLRCSPISGHTSVYWYQQALGLGLQFLLWYDEGEERNRGNFPPRFSGRQFPNYSSELNVNALELEDSALYLCASSFRVSSGHNEQFFGPGTRLTVL.

V is TRBV7-2 and J is TRBJ1-4; D gene uncertain. The V gene lost 2 bases and the J gene lost 8 bases, with 15 bases spanning the gap. Germline CDR1 reads SGHTA; CDR2 reads FQGNSA. The CDR3 consists of 15 residues. The CDR3 coding sequence is TGTGCCAGCAGCTTATATGCCAGAGATACCGAAAAACTGTTTTTT. Translated, it gives CASSLYARDTEKLFF. Supplemented by reference TRBV7-2 and TRBJ1-4, the full variable domain reads GAGVSQSPSNKVTEKGKDVELRCDPISGHTALYWYRQSLGQGLEFLIYFQGNSAPDKSGLPSDRFSAERTGGSVSTLTIQRTQQEDSAVYLCASSLYARDTEKLFFGSGTQLSVL.

The chain combines TRBV7-9 with TRBJ2-2; D unclear. Germline V gives CDR1 SEHNR, CDR2 FQNEAQ (reference sequence). Trimming removed 10 bases from V and 5 bases from J, with 5 bases in between. This CDR3 contains 10 residues. CDR3 protein: CAIKTGELFF. CDR3 coding DNA: TGTGCCATAAAAACCGGGGAGCTGTTTTTT.

This clonotype was counted a few times. This chain connects TRBV6-5 to TRBJ2-2, with no clear D. Germline CDR1 is MNHEY and CDR2 is SVGAGI. The V end lost 0 bases, the J end lost 4 bases, and 9 bases lay between the germline ends. The CDR3 is made up of 15 amino acids. The DNA for the CDR3 is TGTGCCAGCAGTTACTCTCCAGATAGCACCGGGGAGCTGTTTTTT. Protein: CASSYSPDSTGELFF.

This clonotype was seen only a few times. The V call is TRBV25-1, the J call TRBJ1-3; 7 positions agree with TRBD1. The germline V gene encodes CDR1 MGHDK and CDR2 SYGVNS. The J segment lost 0 bases and the V segment lost 8 bases, leaving 7 bases of the junction unmatched. CDR3 length: 15 residues. In nucleotides, the CDR3 is TGTGCCAGCGCCCAGACAGGGAGCTCTGGAAACACCATATATTTT. It translates to CASAQTGSSGNTIYF.

The rearrangement links TRBV18 to TRBJ2-3; 7 bases match TRBD1. The CDR3 consists of 15 residues. V lost 3 bases to trimming and J lost 1 base; unmatched junction nucleotides: 4. Germline lookup yields CDR1 KGHSH and CDR2 LQKENI. CDR3 DNA sequence: TGTGCCAGCTCACCTGTCGGACAGGGCACAGATACGCAGTATTTT. It specifies CASSPVGQGTDTQYF.

The chain has TRBV27 and TRBJ2-1; 8 positions agree with TRBD1. V lost 1 base and J lost 7; bases outside the gene matches: 6. This CDR3 is 15 amino acids long. Germline values: CDR1 MNHEY, CDR2 SMNVEV (reference sequence). The CDR3: CASSLWQGAGNEQFF. The CDR3 DNA reads TGTGCCAGCAGTTTATGGCAGGGGGCTGGGAATGAGCAGTTCTTC.

The genes are TRBV3-1 and TRBJ2-5, with D uncertain. The CDR3 extends over 16 amino acids. The V end was cut by 1 base, the J end by 3 bases, with 15 bases between. CDR1 and CDR2 from the germline V gene are LGHDT and YNNKEL (reference sequence). CDR3 loop: CASSQGAPLVKETQYF. CDR3 DNA sequence: TGTGCCAGCAGCCAAGGAGCGCCGCTAGTGAAAGAGACCCAGTACTTC.

This clonotype occurred many times. The chain is built from TRBV10-3 and TRBJ2-1, with 11 bases that match TRBD2. The CDR3 has 12 amino acids. Germline V lookup: CDR1 ENHRY, CDR2 SYGVKD. Trimming cost V 4 bases and J 10 bases; bases outside gene matches: 0. Here the CDR3 DNA reads TGTGCCATCAGTGGGACTAGCGGGGAGCAGTTCTTC. It codes for CAISGTSGEQFF.

The rearrangement links TRBV7-2 to TRBJ2-7, with D possibly matching TRBD2 (6 bases). The CDR3 has 15 residues. The germline CDR1 and CDR2 sequences are SGHTA and FQGNSA. V was trimmed by 2 bases and J by 6 bases, leaving 17 bases between them. CDR3 sequence reads: CASSLSQGLVSEQYF. CDR3 bases: TGTGCCAGCAGCTTATCCCAGGGACTGGTCTCCGAGCAGTACTTC.

V usage is TRBV7-9 and J usage is TRBJ2-5; 7 bases line up with TRBD1. Germline V CDR1 and CDR2: SEHNR, FQNEAQ (reference sequence). Trimming took 5 bases from V and 4 from J; bases not matched to a gene: 7. This CDR3 comprises 14 residues. The CDR3 here is CASSPPGQRETQYF. CDR3 sequence (DNA): TGTGCCAGCAGCCCCCCGGGACAGAGAGAGACCCAGTACTTC.

The CDR3 bases are TGTGCCATCAGTGGGGCGAGCGCCGGGGAGCTGTTTTTT. Translated: CAISGASAGELFF. The rearrangement links TRBV10-3 to TRBJ2-2; no firm D call. The CDR3 runs 13 residues. V lost 4 bases to trimming and J lost 6 bases, with 9 bases between them. From germline, CDR1 is ENHRY and CDR2 SYGVKD.

Concerning this clonotype itself: A junction boundary mismatches the germline segment, possibly from a read error. V and J are TRBV9 and TRBJ2-2; a weak D match, TRBD1 (5 bases). The CDR3 consists of 17 residues. The germline CDR1 and CDR2 sequences are SGDLS and YYNGEE. CDR3 loop: CSSSVAYETDFTGELFF. The CDR3 bases are TGTTCCAGCAGCGTGGCCTATGAGACAGACTTCACCGGGGAGCTGTTTTTT. Full variable domain (missing parts from reference TRBV9 and TRBJ2-2): DSGVTQTPKHLITATGQRVTLRCSPRSGDLSVYWYQQSLDQGLQFLIQYYNGEERAKGNILERFSAQQFPDLHSELNLSSLELGDSALYFCSSSVAYETDFTGELFFGEGSRLTVL.

The J gene is TRBJ2-2, the V gene TRBV15; TRBD2 matches 9 bases. V was pared by 0 bases and J by 5 bases, with 4 bases of the junction left unmatched. The length of the CDR3 is 16 residues. Germline V gene sequence: CDR1 LNHNV, CDR2 YYDKDF (reference sequence). CDR3 in DNA: TGTGCCACCAGCAGAGAACCGAGCGGGAGGACCGGGGAGCTGTTTTTT. Translation gives CATSREPSGRTGELFF.